This entry lists 32 T cell receptor beta chains sequenced from one sample in a study of T cells in Graves' hyperthyroidism and ophthalmopathy (dated by TCRdb to the late 2010s). The library came from multiplex PCR. The data were produced on an Illumina HiSeq 2000. The TCR beta CDR3 regions were amplified from RNA transcripts. The first round of RT-PCR for the TCR CDR3 was performed with the HTBI primer set and the Qiagen OneStep RT-PCR kit. TCRdb reprocessed the public reads (quality trimming at Q25 with fastp, clone calling with MiXCR) and kept in-frame beta chains. Entries are consolidated by CDR3 protein sequence, retaining the most common genes and DNA. The sample table lists 300,000 to 450,000 distinct CDR3 sequences, around 13% of them with a count of one. The biggest ten clones account for 9.2% of the sample. The specimen sequenced was blood. These receptor sequences come from a woman aged 18-30 years with Graves' hyperthyroidism.

This clonotype was counted at least ten times. The V call is TRBV10-3, the J call TRBJ1-1; 8 bases map to TRBD1. The CDR3 consists of 16 residues. Germline V gene lookup returns CDR1 ENHRY and CDR2 SYGVKD. V lost 5 bases to trimming and J lost 3 bases; unmatched junction nucleotides: 11. CDR3 residues: CAISRGAGGKDTEAFF. The CDR3, as DNA: TGTGCCATCAGTAGGGGGGCAGGGGGCAAGGACACTGAAGCTTTCTTT.

The chain combines TRBV10-3 with TRBJ2-1; weak D call: TRBD1 (6 bases). The CDR3 has 13 residues. Per the germline V gene, CDR1 is ENHRY and CDR2 is SYGVKD. Trimming removed 2 bases from V and 9 bases from J, with 11 bases in between. CDR3 DNA: TGTGCCATCAGTGAGGGCTTAGGGGGTGAGCAGTTCTTC. It yields the protein CAISEGLGGEQFF.

The chain couples TRBV5-1 to TRBJ2-7; D unresolved. Trimming pared 2 bases from V and 1 base from J, leaving 7 bases between. This CDR3 has 13 amino acids. Germline CDR1 is SGHRS and CDR2 is YFSETQ. DNA of the CDR3: TGCGCCAGCAGCTTATTCGGTTCCTACGAGCAGTACTTC. Translation: CASSLFGSYEQYF.

The gene calls are TRBV3-1 and TRBJ2-1; TRBD2 matches at 7 bases. Germline lookup yields CDR1 LGHDT and CDR2 YNNKEL (reference sequence). The CDR3 loop spans 14 amino acids. The J segment lost 6 bases and the V segment lost 3 bases, leaving 5 bases of the junction unmatched. The CDR3: CASSQKGGVNEQFF. The CDR3 nucleotides are TGTGCCAGCAGCCAGAAGGGAGGGGTCAATGAGCAGTTCTTC.

This clonotype was detected many times. This chain uses TRBV3-1 with TRBJ2-5; 7 bases map to TRBD2. The CDR3 contains 15 residues. After removal of 4 bases from V and 4 bases from J, the junction contained 9 bases not matched to a gene. CDR1 LGHDT and CDR2 YNNKEL come from the germline V gene (reference sequence). The CDR3: CASSLTWGGRETQYF. CDR3 coding DNA: TGTGCCAGCAGCCTCACCTGGGGGGGGAGAGAGACCCAGTACTTC.

The chain joins TRBV10-3 to TRBJ2-7; D tentatively fits TRBD1 or TRBD2 (5 bases each). V was clipped by 2 bases and J by 3 bases, with 11 bases between them. CDR1 and CDR2 from the germline V gene are ENHRY and SYGVKD. This CDR3 region has 14 residues. The CDR3 nucleotides are TGTGCCATCAGTGAGGGGGGATGGGACTACGAGCAGTACTTC. The encoded protein is CAISEGGWDYEQYF.

The V gene is TRBV28, the J gene TRBJ1-4; tentative D call: TRBD1 (5 bases). The germline CDR1 and CDR2 sequences are MDHEN and SYDVKM. The CDR3 covers 15 residues. Trimming shortened V by 3 bases and J by 1 base, and 9 bases separated the two germline ends. This CDR3 is CASSLVRGTNEKLFF. The DNA of the CDR3 is TGTGCCAGCAGTTTGGTTAGGGGAACTAATGAAAAACTGTTTTTT.

The CDR3 reads CASSVDGAGAGDEQFF. CDR3 DNA sequence: TGTGCCAGCAGCGTAGATGGGGCGGGAGCTGGGGATGAGCAGTTCTTC. The chain has TRBV9 and TRBJ2-1; 7 bases fit TRBD2. Per germline, CDR1 SGDLS and CDR2 YYNGEE. Trimming at V came to 0 bases and at J to 8 bases, leaving 11 bases not matched to a gene. CDR3 length: 16 amino acids.

This clonotype came up many times. CDR3 DNA sequence: TGCAGTGCTCCGAGGGACGGCGTGAACACTGAAGCTTTCTTT. The encoded protein is CSAPRDGVNTEAFF. The rearrangement uses TRBV20-1 and TRBJ1-1, with D possibly TRBD1 on 5 matching bases. V was cut by 5 bases and J by 0 bases, with 13 bases left in between. The germline V gene encodes CDR1 DFQATT and CDR2 SNEGSKA (reference sequence). This CDR3 comprises 14 residues.

This clonotype was seen ten or more times. The chain recombines TRBV7-2 with TRBJ1-2, with 8 nucleotides matching TRBD1. Germline trimming cut 2 bases from V and 7 bases from J; bases unmatched to any gene: 6. Germline V gives CDR1 SGHTA, CDR2 FQGNSA. The CDR3 extends over 14 amino acids. CDR3 region: CASSLQGQAGGYTF. CDR3 in DNA: TGTGCCAGCAGCTTACAGGGACAGGCGGGTGGCTACACCTTC.

This clonotype was found many times. J is TRBJ2-3 and V is TRBV2; 8 bases map to TRBD2. Germline assignment: CDR1 SNHLY and CDR2 FYNNEI. After removal of 6 bases from V and 5 bases from J, the junction contained 10 bases not matched to a gene. The CDR3 loop spans 15 amino acids. CDR3 residues: CASRPSGSPRDTQYF. Written as DNA, the CDR3 is TGTGCCAGCAGGCCGAGCGGGAGCCCCAGAGATACGCAGTATTTT.

This clonotype was recorded many times. The V and J genes are TRBV7-3 and TRBJ2-7; D possibly matches TRBD1 or TRBD2 (5 bases each). The V and J ends lost 8 bases and 6 bases respectively, with 17 bases between them. CDR3 length: 13 residues. Germline loops: CDR1 SGHTA, CDR2 FQGTGA. This CDR3 is CASSMSGGREQYF. As DNA, the CDR3 is TGTGCCAGCTCCATGAGTGGGGGTCGCGAGCAGTACTTC. Together with reference TRBV7-3 and TRBJ2-7, the CDR3 gives the full variable domain: GAGVSQTPSNKVTEKGKYVELRCDPISGHTALYWYRQSLGQGPEFLIYFQGTGAADDSGLPNDRFFAVRPEGSVSTLKIQRTERGDSAVYLCASSMSGGREQYFGPGTRLTVT.

The chain joins TRBV28 to TRBJ2-4; TRBD2 agrees at 9 bases. Trimming took 5 bases from V and 9 from J; bases not matched to a gene: 5. This CDR3 has 13 amino acids. CDR1 is MDHEN, CDR2 SYDVKM, per germline. For the CDR3, the DNA is TGTGCCAGCAGTGCGGGGGGGAGAAGCATTCAGTACTTC. Translated, it gives CASSAGGRSIQYF.

The sample holds many counts of this clonotype. The chain joins TRBV5-6 to TRBJ1-2; D is unclear. The V end lost 4 bases, the J end lost 4 bases, and 11 bases lay between the germline ends. Germline CDR1 and CDR2: SGHDT and YYEEEE. The CDR3 loop spans 13 amino acids. CDR3 loop: CASSSSQFYGYTF. DNA of the CDR3: TGTGCCAGCAGCAGCTCACAGTTCTATGGCTACACCTTC.

The chain carries TRBV7-9 and TRBJ2-3, with 9 bases lining up with TRBD2. V shed 7 bases and J 3 bases; nucleotides not matched to a gene: 5. The germline CDR1 and CDR2 sequences are SEHNR and FQNEAQ (reference sequence). The CDR3 is 14 amino acids. Written as DNA, the CDR3 is TGTGCCAGCACCCCGCTAGCGGGGACAGATACGCAGTATTTT. Protein sequence: CASTPLAGTDTQYF. The whole variable domain, filled in from reference TRBV7-9 and TRBJ2-3, reads DTGVSQNPRHKITKRGQNVTFRCDPISEHNRLYWYRQTLGQGPEFLTYFQNEAQLEKSRLLSDRFSAERPKGSFSTLEIQRTEQGDSAMYLCASTPLAGTDTQYFGPGTRLTVL.

There are many counts of this clonotype. The chain combines TRBV6-1 with TRBJ2-5, with TRBD2 matching 12 bases. V lost 3 bases, J lost 6 bases, and 5 bases stayed unmatched. The CDR3 runs 15 residues. From germline, CDR1 is MNHNS and CDR2 SASEGT. The CDR3 spells CASSELAGGRKTQYF. The CDR3 coding sequence is TGTGCCAGCAGTGAGCTAGCGGGAGGGCGGAAGACCCAGTACTTC.

This clonotype came up many times. V and J are TRBV19 and TRBJ2-7; 9 bases are shared with TRBD1. The CDR3 is 15 amino acids. CDR1 is LNHDA, CDR2 SQIVND, per germline (reference sequence). The junction had 7 bases not matched to a gene; V was cut back by 6 bases and J by 1 base. CDR3 sequence reads: CASRSAGQGSYEQYF. The DNA of the CDR3 is TGTGCCAGTAGATCCGCCGGACAGGGGTCCTACGAGCAGTACTTC.

This clonotype was detected ten times or more. The rearrangement links TRBV5-1 to TRBJ1-2, with a tentative D call TRBD1 (5 bases). The CDR3 extends over 15 amino acids. Between the trimmed V and J ends, which lost 4 bases and 5 bases, there was a span of 18 bases. Germline V CDR1 and CDR2: SGHRS, YFSETQ. CDR3 nucleotides: TGCGCCAGCAGCCCCGGGGCGACCGACACTTATGGCTACACCTTC. Translated: CASSPGATDTYGYTF.

V gene TRBV7-6 combines with J gene TRBJ2-7; 10 bases fit TRBD2. Germline-derived CDR1 and CDR2 are SGHVS and FNYEAQ. The J segment lost 1 base and the V segment lost 5 bases, leaving 5 bases of the junction unmatched. This CDR3 region has 15 residues. CDR3 sequence reads: CASSPGLAKSYEQYF. CDR3 nucleotides: TGTGCCAGCAGCCCGGGACTAGCGAAATCCTACGAGCAGTACTTC.

This clonotype appeared many times. The chain links TRBV6-2 or TRBV6-3 to TRBJ2-5; 9 bases are a match to TRBD2. CDR1 is MNHEY, CDR2 SVGEGT, per germline. The V and J ends lost 2 bases and 2 bases, in that order; junction bases with no gene match: 6. This CDR3 comprises 16 residues. DNA for the CDR3: TGTGCCAGCAGTTACCCCCTAGCGGGGCTACAAGAGACCCAGTACTTC. Residues: CASSYPLAGLQETQYF.

This clonotype was seen repeatedly, ten times or more. The rearrangement links TRBV27 to TRBJ1-6; D is uncertain. The CDR3 sequence is 13 residues long. From germline, CDR1 is MNHEY and CDR2 SMNVEV (reference sequence). Trimming cost V 2 bases and J 13 bases, with 12 bases left between them. The CDR3 region is CASSLTARLPLHF. CDR3 in DNA: TGTGCCAGCAGTTTAACAGCGCGATTGCCCCTCCACTTT.

This clonotype has a count of ten or more. The genes are TRBV28 and TRBJ1-4; perhaps TRBD1 as D (5 bases). V shed 4 bases and J shed 3 bases, with 15 bases lying between them. The length of the CDR3 is 16 residues. Germline V gives CDR1 MDHEN, CDR2 SYDVKM. The CDR3 coding sequence is TGTGCCAGCAGTTCACTACAGGTTCGAGCTAATGAAAAACTGTTTTTT. Translating gives CASSSLQVRANEKLFF.

In its sample, this clonotype was seen a few times. This sequence joins TRBV9 and TRBJ2-7; D possibly matches TRBD1 or TRBD2 (5 bases each). The V gene's germline CDR1 is SGDLS and CDR2 YYNGEE. Trimming left V 4 bases short and J 2 bases short, with 13 bases between. The CDR3 is 14 residues long. This CDR3 reads CASSSRDGTYEQYF. The CDR3 region has the DNA TGTGCCAGCAGCTCCCGGGACGGCACCTACGAGCAGTACTTC.

Many counts were recorded for this clonotype. The V call is TRBV28, the J call TRBJ1-6; 8 bases map to TRBD1. The CDR3 runs 20 residues. Germline lookup yields CDR1 MDHEN and CDR2 SYDVKM. Trimming took 4 bases from V and 0 from J; bases not matched to a gene: 14. The chain's CDR3 is CASSYVTGTGLGSYNSPLHF. Written as DNA, the CDR3 is TGTGCCAGCAGTTACGTCACCGGGACAGGTCTGGGCTCCTATAATTCACCCCTCCACTTT. Full variable domain (missing parts from reference TRBV28 and TRBJ1-6): DVKVTQSSRYLVKRTGEKVFLECVQDMDHENMFWYRQDPGLGLRLIYFSYDVKMKEKGDIPEGYSVSREKKERFSLILESASTNQTSMYLCASSYVTGTGLGSYNSPLHFGNGTRLTVT.

This clonotype showed up many times. The chain joins TRBV12-3 or TRBV12-4 to TRBJ1-5; D gene unclear. Trimming shortened V by 1 base and J by 11 bases, and 15 bases separated the two germline ends. The CDR3 spans 14 residues. Written as DNA, the CDR3 is TGTGCCAGCAGTTTAGACAGCGGGAGCACGACCCAGCATTTT. Protein: CASSLDSGSTTQHF.

The gene calls are TRBV11-1 and TRBJ2-1; 10 bases line up with TRBD2. Looked up from germline, CDR1 is SGHAT and CDR2 is FQDESV (reference sequence). There are 17 residues in the CDR3. V lost 4 bases to trimming and J lost 9 bases; unmatched junction nucleotides: 15. The CDR3 is CASSSQTSGFPRGEQFF. DNA of the CDR3: TGTGCCAGCAGCTCTCAGACTAGCGGGTTTCCACGGGGTGAGCAGTTCTTC.

This clonotype came up many times. This chain connects TRBV6-1 to TRBJ2-7; 10 bases are shared with TRBD2. In germline, CDR1 is MNHNS, CDR2 SASEGT. The trim removed 5 bases at V and 7 bases at J, leaving 11 bases unmatched. The CDR3 loop spans 15 amino acids. The chain's CDR3 is CASSTPSGGAEEQYF. The DNA for the CDR3 is TGTGCCAGCAGTACCCCAAGCGGGGGGGCGGAGGAGCAGTACTTC.

The table lists this clonotype with many counts. The V call is TRBV6-1, the J call TRBJ2-5; TRBD1 aligns across 9 bases. The ends lost 11 bases at V and 3 bases at J; junction bases unmatched: 7. CDR1 is MNHNS and CDR2 is SASEGT in the germline V gene. The CDR3 has 13 residues. CDR3 in DNA: TGTGCCGGTCACCGGGACAGGGAAGAGACCCAGTACTTC. The encoded protein is CAGHRDREETQYF.

The chain couples TRBV5-1 to TRBJ1-5; 12 positions match TRBD1. Per germline, CDR1 SGHRS and CDR2 YFSETQ. V was clipped by 4 bases and J by 2 bases; unmatched bases: 4. The CDR3 runs 16 residues. CDR3 sequence reads: CASSPGTGGRNQPQHF. DNA of the CDR3: TGCGCCAGCAGCCCCGGGACAGGGGGCCGCAATCAGCCCCAGCATTTT.

This clonotype was seen only a few times. The chain carries TRBV5-8 and TRBJ2-7; possibly TRBD1 for D (5 bases). V lost 0 bases and J lost 5, with 18 bases in between. CDR3 length: 16 residues. The germline V gene has CDR1 SGHTS and CDR2 YDEGEE. The CDR3 loop reads CASSLGTVSRGDEQYF. CDR3 DNA: TGTGCCAGCAGCTTGGGTACAGTGAGTAGGGGCGACGAGCAGTACTTC.

This clonotype was counted ten times or more. The chain links TRBV20-1 to TRBJ1-4; the D gene is possibly TRBD1 (6 bases). This CDR3 has 20 residues. V was clipped by 5 bases and J by 2 bases, with 30 bases between them. Germline V gene sequence: CDR1 DFQATT, CDR2 SNEGSKA (reference sequence). CDR3 protein: CSASAGAGTMASSTNEKLFF. The DNA of the CDR3 is TGCAGTGCTTCCGCAGGGGCCGGGACCATGGCGAGTTCCACTAATGAAAAACTGTTTTTT.

This clonotype occurred many times. The rearrangement links TRBV11-1 to TRBJ2-3; 11 bases map to TRBD2. Germline CDR1 is SGHAT and CDR2 is FQDESV (reference sequence). This CDR3 spans 18 amino acids. Losses at the gene ends were 5 bases for V and 1 base for J; bases not matched to a gene: 11. DNA for the CDR3: TGTGCCAGCAGCCAAACTAGCGGGGGTGGGCTGGGCACAGATACGCAGTATTTT. Its protein product is CASSQTSGGGLGTDTQYF.